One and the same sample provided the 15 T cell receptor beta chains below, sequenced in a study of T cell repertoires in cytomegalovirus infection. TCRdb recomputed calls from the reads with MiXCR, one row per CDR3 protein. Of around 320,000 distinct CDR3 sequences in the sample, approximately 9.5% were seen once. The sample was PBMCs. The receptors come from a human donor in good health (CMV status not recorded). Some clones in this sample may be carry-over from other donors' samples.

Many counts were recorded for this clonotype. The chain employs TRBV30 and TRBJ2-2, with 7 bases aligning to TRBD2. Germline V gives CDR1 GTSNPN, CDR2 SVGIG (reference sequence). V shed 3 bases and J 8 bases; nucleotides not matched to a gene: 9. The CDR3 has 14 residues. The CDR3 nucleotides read TGTGCCTGGAGCATGACTAGCCCAGAAGGGGAGCTGTTTTTT. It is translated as CAWSMTSPEGELFF.

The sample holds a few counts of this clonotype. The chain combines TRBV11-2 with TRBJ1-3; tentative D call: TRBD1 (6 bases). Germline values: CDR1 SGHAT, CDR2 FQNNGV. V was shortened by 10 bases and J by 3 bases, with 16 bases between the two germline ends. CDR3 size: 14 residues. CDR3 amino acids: CATSSIRGGNTIYF. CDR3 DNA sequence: TGTGCCACCTCTTCAATCAGGGGTGGAAACACCATATATTTT.

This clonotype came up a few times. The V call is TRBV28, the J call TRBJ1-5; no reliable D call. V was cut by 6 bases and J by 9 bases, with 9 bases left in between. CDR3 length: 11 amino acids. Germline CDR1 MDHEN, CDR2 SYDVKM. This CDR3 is CASRVFGPQHF. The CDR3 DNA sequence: TGTGCCAGCAGGGTTTTCGGGCCCCAGCATTTT.

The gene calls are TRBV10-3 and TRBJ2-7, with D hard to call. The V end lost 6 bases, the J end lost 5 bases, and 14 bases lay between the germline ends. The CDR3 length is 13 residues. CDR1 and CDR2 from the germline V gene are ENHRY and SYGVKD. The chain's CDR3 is CAIRGPTGHEQYF. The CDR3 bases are TGTGCCATCAGGGGCCCTACGGGCCACGAGCAGTACTTC.

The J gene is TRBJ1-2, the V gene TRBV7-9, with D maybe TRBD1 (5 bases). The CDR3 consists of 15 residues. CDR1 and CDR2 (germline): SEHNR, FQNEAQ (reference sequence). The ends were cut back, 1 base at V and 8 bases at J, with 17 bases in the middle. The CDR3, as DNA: TGTGCCAGCAGCTTAGTCCGGGACCTCTTTGTGGGCTACACCTTC. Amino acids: CASSLVRDLFVGYTF.

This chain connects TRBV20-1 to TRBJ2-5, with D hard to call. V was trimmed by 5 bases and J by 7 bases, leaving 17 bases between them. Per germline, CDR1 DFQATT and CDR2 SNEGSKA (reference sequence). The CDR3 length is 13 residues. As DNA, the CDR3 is TGCAGTGCTCTATTGGAGTCGTCTAGGACCCAGTACTTC. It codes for CSALLESSRTQYF.

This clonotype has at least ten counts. CDR3 DNA: TGTGCCAGCAGCCCAGGATACTCCTACGAGCAGTACTTC. It translates to CASSPGYSYEQYF. This rearrangement joins TRBV12-3 or TRBV12-4 to TRBJ2-7; D is unresolved. The length of the CDR3 is 13 residues. V lost 6 bases and J lost 0, with 9 bases in between.

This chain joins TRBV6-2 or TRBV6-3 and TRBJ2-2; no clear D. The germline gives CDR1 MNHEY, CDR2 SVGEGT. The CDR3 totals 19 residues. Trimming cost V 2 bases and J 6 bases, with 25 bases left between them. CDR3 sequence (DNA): TGTGCCAGCAGTTACCAGATCACTTGGTTCCTGGGTAGTGCCGGGGAGCTGTTTTTT. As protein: CASSYQITWFLGSAGELFF.

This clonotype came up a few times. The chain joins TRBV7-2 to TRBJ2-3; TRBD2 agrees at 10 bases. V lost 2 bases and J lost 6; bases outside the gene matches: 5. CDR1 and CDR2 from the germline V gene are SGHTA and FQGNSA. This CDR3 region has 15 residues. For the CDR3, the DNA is TGTGCCAGCAGCTTACCAGCGGGGGGGAGGGATACGCAGTATTTT. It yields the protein CASSLPAGGRDTQYF.

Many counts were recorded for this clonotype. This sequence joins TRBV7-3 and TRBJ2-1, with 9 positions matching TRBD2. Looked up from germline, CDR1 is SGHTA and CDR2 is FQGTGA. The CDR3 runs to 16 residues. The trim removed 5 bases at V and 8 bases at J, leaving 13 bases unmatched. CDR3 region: CASSPGTSIGFDEQFF. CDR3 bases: TGTGCCAGCAGCCCCGGGACTAGCATTGGGTTTGATGAGCAGTTCTTC.

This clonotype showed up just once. As DNA, the CDR3 is TGTGCCAGCCTCGATAATGGACTAGGTTCAGATACGCAGTATTTT. Translation gives CASLDNGLGSDTQYF. The V gene is TRBV28, the J gene TRBJ2-3; TRBD2 matches at 7 bases. Trimming cost V 8 bases and J 4 bases; bases outside gene matches: 12. CDR1 and CDR2 from the germline V gene are MDHEN and SYDVKM. The CDR3 totals 15 residues.

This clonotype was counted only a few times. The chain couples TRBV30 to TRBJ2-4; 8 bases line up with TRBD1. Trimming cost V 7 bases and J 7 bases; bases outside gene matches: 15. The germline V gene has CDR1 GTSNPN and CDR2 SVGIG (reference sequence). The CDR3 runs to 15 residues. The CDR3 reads CASKKLGQAGNIQYF. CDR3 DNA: TGTGCCTCCAAAAAATTGGGACAGGCGGGGAACATTCAGTACTTC. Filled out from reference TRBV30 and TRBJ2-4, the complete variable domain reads SQTIHQWPATLVQPVGSPLSLECTVEGTSNPNLYWYRQAAGRGLQLLFYSVGIGQISSEVPQNLSASRPQDRQFILSSKKLLLSDSGFYLCASKKLGQAGNIQYFGAGTRLSVL.

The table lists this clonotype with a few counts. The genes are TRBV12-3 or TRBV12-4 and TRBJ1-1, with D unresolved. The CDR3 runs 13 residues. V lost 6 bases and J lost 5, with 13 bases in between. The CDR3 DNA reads TGTGCCAGCAGCCTGGAGGTTTCGACTGAAGCTTTCTTT. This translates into CASSLEVSTEAFF.

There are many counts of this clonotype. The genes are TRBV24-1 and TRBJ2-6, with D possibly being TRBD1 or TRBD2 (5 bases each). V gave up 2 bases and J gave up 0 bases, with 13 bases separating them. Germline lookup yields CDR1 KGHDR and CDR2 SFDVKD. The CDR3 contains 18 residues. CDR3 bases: TGTGCCACCAGTGATTCCGGGACGGGATTCTCTGGGGCCAACGTCCTGACTTTC. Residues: CATSDSGTGFSGANVLTF.

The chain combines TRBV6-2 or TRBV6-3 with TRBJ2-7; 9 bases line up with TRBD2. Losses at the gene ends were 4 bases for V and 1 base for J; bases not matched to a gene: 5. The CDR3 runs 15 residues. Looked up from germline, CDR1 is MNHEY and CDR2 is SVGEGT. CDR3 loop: CASSSQRGVSYEQYF. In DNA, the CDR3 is TGTGCCAGCAGTTCCCAGCGGGGGGTTTCCTACGAGCAGTACTTC.